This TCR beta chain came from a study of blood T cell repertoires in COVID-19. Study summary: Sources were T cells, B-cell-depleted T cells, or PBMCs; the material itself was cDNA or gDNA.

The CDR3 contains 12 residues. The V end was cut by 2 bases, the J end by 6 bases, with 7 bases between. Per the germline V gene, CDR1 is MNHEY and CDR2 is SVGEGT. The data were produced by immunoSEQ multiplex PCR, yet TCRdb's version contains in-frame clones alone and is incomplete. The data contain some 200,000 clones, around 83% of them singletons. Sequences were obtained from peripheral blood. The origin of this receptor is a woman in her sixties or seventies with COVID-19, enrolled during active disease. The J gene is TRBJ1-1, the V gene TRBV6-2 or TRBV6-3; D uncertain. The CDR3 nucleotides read TGTGCCAGCAGTTACCCCCCAGCTGAAGCTTTCTTT. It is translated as CASSYPPAEAFF.